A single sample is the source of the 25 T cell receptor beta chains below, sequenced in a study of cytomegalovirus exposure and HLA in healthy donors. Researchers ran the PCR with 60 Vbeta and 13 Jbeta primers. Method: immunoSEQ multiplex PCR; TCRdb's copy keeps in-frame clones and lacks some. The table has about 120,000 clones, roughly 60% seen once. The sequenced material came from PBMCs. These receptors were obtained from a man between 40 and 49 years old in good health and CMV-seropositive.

The CDR3 nucleotides read TGTGCCAGTTGCCATACCAGGACAGGGGCCTATGGCTACACCTTC. Translation gives CASCHTRTGAYGYTF. This rearrangement joins TRBV19 to TRBJ1-2, with TRBD1 matching 9 bases. V was pared by 8 bases and J by 4 bases, with 11 bases of the junction left unmatched. CDR3 length: 15 amino acids. CDR1 and CDR2 (germline): LNHDA, SQIVND (reference sequence). The full variable domain, completed using reference TRBV19 and TRBJ1-2, is DGGITQSPKYLFRKEGQNVTLSCEQNLNHDAMYWYRQDPGQGLRLIYYSQIVNDFQKGDIAEGYSVSREKKESFPLTVTSAQKNPTAFYLCASCHTRTGAYGYTFGSGTRLTVV.

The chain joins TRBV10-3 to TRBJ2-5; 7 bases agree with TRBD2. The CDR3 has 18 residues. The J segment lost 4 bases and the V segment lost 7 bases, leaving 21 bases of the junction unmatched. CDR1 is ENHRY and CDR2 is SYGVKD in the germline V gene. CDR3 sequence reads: CAITRPPGGAGRPETQYF. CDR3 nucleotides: TGTGCCATCACCCGCCCCCCCGGCGGAGCGGGACGTCCAGAGACCCAGTACTTC.

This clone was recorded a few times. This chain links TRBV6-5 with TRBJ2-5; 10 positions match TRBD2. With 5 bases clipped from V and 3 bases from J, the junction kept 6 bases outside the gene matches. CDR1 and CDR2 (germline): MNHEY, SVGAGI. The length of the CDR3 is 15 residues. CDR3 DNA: TGTGCCAGCAGTCAACCTCTAGCGGGAGAAGAGACCCAGTACTTC. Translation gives CASSQPLAGEETQYF.

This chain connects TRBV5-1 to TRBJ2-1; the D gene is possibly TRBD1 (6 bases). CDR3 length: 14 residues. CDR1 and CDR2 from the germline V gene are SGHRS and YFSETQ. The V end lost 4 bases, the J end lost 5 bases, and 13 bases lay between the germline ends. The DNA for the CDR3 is TGCGCCAGCAGCCCAGAGACAGGTAACAATGAGCAGTTCTTC. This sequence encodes CASSPETGNNEQFF.

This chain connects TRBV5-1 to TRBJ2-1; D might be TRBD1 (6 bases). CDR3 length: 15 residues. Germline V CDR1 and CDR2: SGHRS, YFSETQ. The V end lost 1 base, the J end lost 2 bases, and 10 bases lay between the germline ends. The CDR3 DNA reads TGCGCCAGCAGCTTGAGGACAGAACCCTACAATGAGCAGTTCTTC. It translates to CASSLRTEPYNEQFF.

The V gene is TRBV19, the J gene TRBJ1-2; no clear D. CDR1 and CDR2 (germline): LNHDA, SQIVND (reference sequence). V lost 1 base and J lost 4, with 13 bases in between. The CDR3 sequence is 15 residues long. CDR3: CASSIAAVAGYGYTF. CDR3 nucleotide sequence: TGTGCCAGTAGTATAGCAGCGGTGGCAGGCTATGGCTACACCTTC. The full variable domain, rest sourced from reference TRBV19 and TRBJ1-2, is DGGITQSPKYLFRKEGQNVTLSCEQNLNHDAMYWYRQDPGQGLRLIYYSQIVNDFQKGDIAEGYSVSREKKESFPLTVTSAQKNPTAFYLCASSIAAVAGYGYTFGSGTRLTVV.

The DNA of the CDR3 is TGCGCCAGCAGCTTGTTACAGGGGAAAGAGCAGTTCTTC. Amino acid sequence: CASSLLQGKEQFF. V gene TRBV5-1 combines with J gene TRBJ2-1; 7 bases map to TRBD1. CDR1 and CDR2 from the germline V gene are SGHRS and YFSETQ. V shed 1 base, J shed 10 bases, and the junction held 5 bases outside the gene matches. This CDR3 has 13 amino acids.

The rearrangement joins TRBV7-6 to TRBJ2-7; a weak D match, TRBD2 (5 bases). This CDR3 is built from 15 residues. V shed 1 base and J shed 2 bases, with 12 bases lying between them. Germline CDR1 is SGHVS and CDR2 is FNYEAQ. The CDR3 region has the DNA TGTGCCAGCAGCTTAGGGGCAGCGGCTACCTACGAGCAGTACTTC. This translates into CASSLGAAATYEQYF. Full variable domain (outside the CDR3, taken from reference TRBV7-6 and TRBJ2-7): GAGVSQSPRYKVTKRGQDVALRCDPISGHVSLYWYRQALGQGPEFLTYFNYEAQQDKSGLPNDRFSAERPEGSISTLTIQRTEQRDSAMYRCASSLGAAATYEQYFGPGTRLTVT.

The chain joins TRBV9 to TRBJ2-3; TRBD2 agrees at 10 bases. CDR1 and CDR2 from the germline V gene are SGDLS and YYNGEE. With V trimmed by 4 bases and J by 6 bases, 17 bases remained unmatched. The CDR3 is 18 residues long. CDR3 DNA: TGTGCCAGCAGCCCCCCCGCTAGCGGGAGTAGCCCCGCTGATACGCAGTATTTT. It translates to CASSPPASGSSPADTQYF.

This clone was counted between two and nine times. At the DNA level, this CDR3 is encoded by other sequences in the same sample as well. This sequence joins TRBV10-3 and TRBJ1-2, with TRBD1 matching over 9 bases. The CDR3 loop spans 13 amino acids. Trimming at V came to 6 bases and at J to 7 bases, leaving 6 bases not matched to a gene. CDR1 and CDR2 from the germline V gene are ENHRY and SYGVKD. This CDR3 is CAISPGQGSGYTF. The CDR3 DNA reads TGTGCCATCAGCCCGGGACAGGGATCTGGCTACACCTTC.

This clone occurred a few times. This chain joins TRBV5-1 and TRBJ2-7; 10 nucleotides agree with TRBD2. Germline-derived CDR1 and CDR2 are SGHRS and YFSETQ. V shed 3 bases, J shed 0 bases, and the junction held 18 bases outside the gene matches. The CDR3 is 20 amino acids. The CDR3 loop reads CASSSRAGAGGLVSSYEQYF. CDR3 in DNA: TGCGCCAGCAGCTCCAGGGCCGGAGCGGGAGGGCTAGTTAGCTCCTACGAGCAGTACTTC.

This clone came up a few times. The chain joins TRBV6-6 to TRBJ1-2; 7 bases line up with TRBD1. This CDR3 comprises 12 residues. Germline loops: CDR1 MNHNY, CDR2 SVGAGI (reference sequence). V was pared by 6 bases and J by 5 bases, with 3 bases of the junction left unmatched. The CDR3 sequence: CASRGDSYGYTF. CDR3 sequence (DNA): TGTGCCAGCAGGGGGGACAGTTATGGCTACACCTTC.

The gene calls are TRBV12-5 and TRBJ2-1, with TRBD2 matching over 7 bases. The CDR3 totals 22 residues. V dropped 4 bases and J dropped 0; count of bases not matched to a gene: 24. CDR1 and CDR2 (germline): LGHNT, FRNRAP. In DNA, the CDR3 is TGTGCTAGTGGTTGGGTGGGTATGCCAGGCCTTGGGGGGGGGAGCTCCTACAATGAGCAGTTCTTC. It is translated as CASGWVGMPGLGGGSSYNEQFF.

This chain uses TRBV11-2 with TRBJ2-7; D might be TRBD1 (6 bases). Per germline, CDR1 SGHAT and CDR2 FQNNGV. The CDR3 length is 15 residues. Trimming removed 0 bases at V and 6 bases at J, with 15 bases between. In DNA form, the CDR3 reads TGTGCCAGCAGCTTAGATGTTTTGGTACAGGGCGAGCAGTACTTC. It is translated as CASSLDVLVQGEQYF.

CDR3 residues: CASSPSAGVAYEQYF. CDR3 nucleotide sequence: TGTGCCAGCAGCCCCTCAGCGGGGGTGGCCTACGAGCAGTACTTC. V usage is TRBV7-8 and J usage is TRBJ2-7, with 8 bases that match TRBD2. The length of the CDR3 is 15 residues. The trim removed 5 bases at V and 2 bases at J, leaving 8 bases unmatched. Germline lookup yields CDR1 SGHVS and CDR2 FQNEAQ.

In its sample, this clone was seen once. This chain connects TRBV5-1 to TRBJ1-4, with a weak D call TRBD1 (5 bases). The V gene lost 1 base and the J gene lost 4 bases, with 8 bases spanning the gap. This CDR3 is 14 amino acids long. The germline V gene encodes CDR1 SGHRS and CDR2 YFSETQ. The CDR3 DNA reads TGCGCCAGCAGCTTGACAGGCCTTAATGAAAAACTGTTTTTT. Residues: CASSLTGLNEKLFF.

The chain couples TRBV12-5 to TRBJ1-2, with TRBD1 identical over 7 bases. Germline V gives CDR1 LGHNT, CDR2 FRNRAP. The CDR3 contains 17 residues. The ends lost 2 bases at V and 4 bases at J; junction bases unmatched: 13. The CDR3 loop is CASGLTGAFTSGYGYTF. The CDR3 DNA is TGTGCTAGTGGTTTGACAGGGGCCTTTACCTCCGGCTATGGCTACACCTTC.

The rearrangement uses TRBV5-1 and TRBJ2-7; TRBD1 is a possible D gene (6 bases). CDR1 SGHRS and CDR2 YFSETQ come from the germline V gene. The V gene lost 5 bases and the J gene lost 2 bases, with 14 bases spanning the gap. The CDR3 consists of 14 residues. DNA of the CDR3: TGCGCCAGCAGGCCAGGGGACAAAGCCTACGAGCAGTACTTC. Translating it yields CASRPGDKAYEQYF.

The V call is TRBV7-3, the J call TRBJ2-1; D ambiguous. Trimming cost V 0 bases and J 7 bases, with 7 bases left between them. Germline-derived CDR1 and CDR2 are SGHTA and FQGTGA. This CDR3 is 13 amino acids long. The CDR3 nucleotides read TGTGCCAGCAGCTTAACGCCGGGTAATGAGCAGTTCTTC. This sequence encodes CASSLTPGNEQFF.

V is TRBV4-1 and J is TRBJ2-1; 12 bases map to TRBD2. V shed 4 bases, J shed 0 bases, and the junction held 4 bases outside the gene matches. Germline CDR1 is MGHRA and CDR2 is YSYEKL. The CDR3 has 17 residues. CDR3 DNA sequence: TGCGCCAGCAGCCTTTCTAGCGGGGGGGCCTCCTACAATGAGCAGTTCTTC. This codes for CASSLSSGGASYNEQFF.

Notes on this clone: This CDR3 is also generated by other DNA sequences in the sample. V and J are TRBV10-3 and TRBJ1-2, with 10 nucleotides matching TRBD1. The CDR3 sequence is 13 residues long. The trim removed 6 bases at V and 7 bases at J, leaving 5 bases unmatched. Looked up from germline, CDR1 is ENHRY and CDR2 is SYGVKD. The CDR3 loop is CAISPGQGSGYTF. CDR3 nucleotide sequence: TGTGCCATCAGCCCGGGACAGGGGTCTGGCTACACCTTC.

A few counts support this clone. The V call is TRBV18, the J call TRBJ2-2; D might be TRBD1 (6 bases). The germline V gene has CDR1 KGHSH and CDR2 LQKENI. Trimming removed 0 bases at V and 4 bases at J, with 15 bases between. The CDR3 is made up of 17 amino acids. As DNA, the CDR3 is TGTGCCAGCTCACCACCCGGACAGTCTAGGGCCACCGGGGAGCTGTTTTTT. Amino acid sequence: CASSPPGQSRATGELFF.

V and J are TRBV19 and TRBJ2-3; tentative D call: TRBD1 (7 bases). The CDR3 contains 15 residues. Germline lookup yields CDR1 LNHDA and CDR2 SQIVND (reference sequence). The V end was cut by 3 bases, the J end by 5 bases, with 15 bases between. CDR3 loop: CASSIQGGPLDTQYF. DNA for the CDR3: TGTGCCAGTAGTATTCAGGGGGGCCCTCTAGATACGCAGTATTTT.

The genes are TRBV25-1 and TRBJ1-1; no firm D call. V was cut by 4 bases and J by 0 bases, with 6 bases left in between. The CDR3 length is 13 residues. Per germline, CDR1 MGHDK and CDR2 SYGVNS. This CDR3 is CASSGRLNTEAFF. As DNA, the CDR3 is TGTGCCAGCAGTGGCAGGCTGAACACTGAAGCTTTCTTT. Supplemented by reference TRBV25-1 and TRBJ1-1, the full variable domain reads EADIYQTPRYLVIGTGKKITLECSQTMGHDKMYWYQQDPGMELHLIHYSYGVNSTEKGDLSSESTVSRIRTEHFPLTLESARPSHTSQYLCASSGRLNTEAFFGQGTRLTVV.

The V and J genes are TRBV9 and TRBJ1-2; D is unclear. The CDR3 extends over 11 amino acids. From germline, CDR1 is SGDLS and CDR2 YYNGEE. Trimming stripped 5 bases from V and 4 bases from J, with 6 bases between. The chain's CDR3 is CASSPVYGYTF. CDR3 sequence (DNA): TGTGCCAGCAGTCCCGTCTATGGCTACACCTTC.